Described below is a single TCR beta chain sequence and its context. Its specific antigen is unknown. Within one base of it there is no much larger clone, and no base qualities were kept. The library came from the immunoSEQ multiplex PCR assay. For the multiplex PCR, a mixture combining 60 forward primers for TCR Vbeta segments and 13 reverse primers for TCR Jbeta segments was used. A multiplex PCR assay on genomic DNA amplified the CDR3 region of rearranged TCR beta genes. The Illumina HiSeq System was used to sequence the amplified TCR beta libraries as 87-base-pair reads. The original pipeline was this. A later analysis counted approximately 74 million unique TCR beta chains across the 666 repertoires, and around 12 million of these chains were shared by at least two donors. To remove PCR and sequencing errors, raw reads were error-corrected and collapsed into unique sequences using a nearest-neighbor algorithm that merged closely related sequences. Alignment of CDR3 sequences to IMGT reference sequences was used to assign V, D and J gene segments. For a sequence to be retained, a match of at least six nucleotides was required to both a V gene segment and a J gene segment. Rearrangements were classified as productive when the CDR3 lacked stop codons and remained in frame with V and J, and all other rearrangements were classified as non-productive. CDR3 was defined by IMGT convention, running from the second conserved V-encoded cysteine to the conserved J-encoded phenylalanine. Sequences without an unambiguous match to a single V gene segment were excluded from the earlier analysis of about 640 of the donors. In an earlier analysis of some 590 of the donors, a V segment was called functional when productive rearrangements were above 56.7%, and segregating when the standard deviation between donors exceeded 5%. A statistical classification framework was built to diagnose cytomegalovirus status from the catalog of TCR beta chain sequences. In a later analysis, TCR nucleotide sequences were compared against IMGT/GENE-DB human TR gene sequences so that V and J genes could be assigned. The TCRdist pipeline was used in a later analysis to assign CDR3 sequences and most-parsimonious VDJ recombination scenarios. A later analysis defined each TCR beta chain by its CDR3 amino acid sequence plus V-gene family, and excluded reads lacking a unique V-gene family. As a way to deal with suspected cross-contamination and a sequencing artifact, a later analysis dropped roughly 620 nucleotide sequences that were highly shared and had low generation probability. For each public chain, a later analysis derived a clonal expansion index from normalized ranks of inferred template counts within each repertoire. Generation probabilities in a later analysis came from a VDJ recombination model fitted to out-of-frame rearrangements, and those results were checked against IGoR. In a later analysis, TCR-TCR, TCR-HLA and TCR-CMV co-occurrence was scored with hypergeometric tests, and a repertoire-size bias correction was applied to TCR pairs. In a later analysis, false discovery rates were estimated by permuting HLA or CMV assignments 20 times. A later analysis grouped co-occurring TCRs with DBSCAN, adding TCRdist sequence similarity when clustering within HLA-allele-positive subsets. Repertoires with fewer than 30,000 or more than 120,000 public chains were left out of co-occurrence clustering, as were a few repertoires with anomalous nucleotide sharing. Here the immuneACCESS table is served through TCRdb, limited to in-frame sequences with V and J called. Missing clones are a known gap in these copies; in checked studies unresolved V genes cover under half, and the rest lacks a known reason. D and trimming were read from the DNA, whereas the V and J calls and clone size are those reported in that table. The sample has roughly 120,000 clones on record, around 81% of them singletons. Jointly, the top ten make up around 2.1% of the sample.

The data are from a study of cytomegalovirus exposure and HLA in healthy donors (dated by TCRdb to the late 2010s). Concerning the study at large: In an earlier analysis of 550 to 750 of the donors, about 260 Gb of sequence data and 117 million unique TCR beta sequences from about 180 million T cells were reported. In addition to the first cohort of 500 to 850 subjects, a separate validation cohort of approximately 130 different subjects was used. In the later analysis, no new phenotypic data were used to find candidate immune exposures; instead, reliance was placed on TCR beta sequences and their occurrence across donors. An earlier analysis of nearly 600 of the donors applied high-throughput TCR beta sequencing to assess whether each TCR beta V gene segment acted as functional or pseudogenic. Four to six DR-DQ haplotypes were handled as single units for association and clustering, since linkage in the cohort was strong. Every discovery cohort repertoire had been produced on one sequencing platform. In a later analysis, previously published TCR beta repertoires from fewer than 750 donors were re-analyzed and high-resolution HLA genotyping was added so that TCR occurrence patterns could be studied. Donor age, sex, ethnicity and CMV serostatus were compiled together with the repertoire data. Approximately 300 gigabases of sequencing data and tens of millions of unique TCR sequences were included in an early release covering 550 to 650 HLA-typed donors. The study used immunosequencing to profile the T cell repertoires of more than 650 subjects and linked those repertoires to cytomegalovirus serostatus. Typing coverage varied by locus: roughly 620-640 donors for A, B, C, DRB1 and DQB1; more than 500 for DQA1; 600 to 610 for DPA1; around 490 for DPB1. The study aimed to test whether cataloging public T cell receptors could reveal signatures of past pathogen exposure. On average, around 240,000 unique TCR beta nucleotide sequences were sequenced per donor among several hundred genotyped donors of the cohort, with around 19% of those sequences being non-productive. A later genetic analysis used genome-wide SNP genotypes for about 60% of the roughly 700 donors, treating that subset as a discovery cohort. The genetic ancestry cluster associated with self-reported Caucasian donors included roughly four fifths of the roughly 380 genotyped donors. High-throughput TCR immunosequencing, statistical association of individual TCRs with disease status, and machine learning were combined to predict cytomegalovirus infection status. HLA typing included class I and class II loci at four-digit resolution.

The cohort was made up of 666 healthy bone marrow donors. Cohort members were all nominally healthy when sampled, although unrecorded immune exposures were likely present. The donor was CMV seronegative and was included in the group of 352 seronegative cohort members. Each donor provided a peripheral blood sample, and peripheral blood mononuclear cells were used for TCR beta sequencing. Genomic DNA was extracted from the blood cell samples with the Qiagen DNeasy Blood Extraction Kit. Here is what the overall study found, with its caveats: Roughly uniform sequencing depth across donors was assumed in presence/absence analyses, although this assumption may not hold. A later analysis found that HLA-associated TCR beta chains were more clonally expanded and had lower generation probabilities than equally common non-associated chains. Because HLA typing was missing for some donors at each locus, association tests included only the typed subset. In both the original and validation cohorts, the classifier was reported to diagnose cytomegalovirus status with high specificity and sensitivity. The earlier analysis of a few hundred of the donors excluded roughly 17 rarely observed V segments, including chromosome 9 orphons, because counts were too low. It was suggested by the authors that the approach could potentially be generalized to other disease states and immunological phenotypes. Linkage disequilibrium might explain the correlated functional status among segregating V segments, but an unknown experimental factor could not be ruled out. An earlier analysis of approximately 590 of the donors showed that most TCR beta V segments appeared in productive rearrangements either about 87% or about 30% of the time, which broadly matched IMGT annotations. The 87-base-pair reads could not distinguish some IMGT-functional V segments, including TRBV6-2 and TRBV6-3, so those segments were excluded. In a later analysis, TCR association rates were found to vary across HLA loci, with the most associated TCRs seen for DRB1 alleles and the fewest for HLA-C alleles. In a later analysis, around 17,000 TCR beta sequences were associated with specific HLA alleles at a false discovery rate of 0.05. Most TCR sequences were observed very rarely across donors, whereas some public TCRs were present in many individuals. Compared with the approximately 720-donor mean, donors in an Asian-associated ancestry cluster had fewer N-insertions in productive TCRs, according to a later genetic analysis. In vitro tests confirmed that a few of the cytomegalovirus-associated TCR beta chains recognize cytomegalovirus antigens. A further reported finding was that TCR beta sequences accurately predicted the HLA-A and HLA-B alleles for most subjects in the first cohort. V-gene and J-gene trimming of TCR beta chains was associated with a missense DCLRE1C variant in a later genetic analysis, and the association was replicated in an independent cohort. Several of the top co-occurrence clusters appeared to be linked to parvovirus B19, influenza, CMV and Epstein-Barr virus, according to a later analysis. A cluster of highly shared sequence variants was judged likely to represent a technical artifact of the sequencing pipeline. Immune exposure information for the cohort was limited to CMV serostatus. The study listed approximately 160 TCR beta chains as associated with cytomegalovirus. A later analysis found that most CMV-associated TCR beta chains appeared HLA-restricted, with HLA associations seemingly driven largely by CMV exposure. Only TCR beta chains were sequenced in this cohort, and the absence of alpha or paired-chain data limited detectable features. When HLA alleles, especially DR and DQ, strongly co-occurred, TCR associations were difficult to assign to individual alleles.

Inclusive of the bounding cysteine and phenylalanine, the CDR3 is 14 residues long. The read is trimmed to its CDR3 DNA, 42 bases read in frame from base 1. CDR1 and CDR2 (MNHEY, SVGAGI) derive from the germline V gene. Ends trimmed: V by 5 bases, J by 7 bases; bases unmatched to a gene: 11. The V gene is TRBV6-5 and the J gene is TRBJ2-7, with 7 middle bases fitting TRBD1. The TCR was taken from a young woman in good health and CMV-seronegative. Specimen: PBMCs. CDR3 sequence: CASSAGRGLGEQYF. The sequenced DNA is TGTGCCAGCAGTGCTGGCAGGGGGTTGGGAGAGCAGTACTTC.